A selection of T cell receptor beta chains follows, all from one sample in a study of human T cells and chemical hapten exposure. TCRdb re-called the RACE reads through MiXCR, storing one row per CDR3 protein. The sample contains a few hundred thousand distinct CDR3 sequences, 6% to 7% of which appear only once. Specimen: whole blood, collected in connection with sensitization to the hapten diphenylcyclopropenone (DPC). The receptors come from a woman aged 18-35 years with alopecia areata. Some clones in this sample may be carry-over from other donors' samples. CDR3s include the opening cysteine and the closing phenylalanine or tryptophan. A D gene is named only where the DNA matches it firmly. The listing skips clone size in some rows; elsewhere it reads once, few, many or a size class.

V: TRBV18
D: TRBD2
size: .
J: TRBJ2-7
CDR3: CASSPREGRSYEQYF
DNA: TGTGCCAGCTCACCCAGGGAGGGACGATCCTACGAGCAGTACTTC

V: TRBV4-2
D: TRBD2
size: few
J: TRBJ2-3
CDR3: CASSQERTSGGRTQYF
DNA: TGTGCCAGCAGCCAAGAAAGGACTAGCGGGGGTCGGACGCAGTATTTT

V: TRBV4-3
D: .
size: few
J: TRBJ2-6
CDR3: CASSQDPPKRANVLTF
DNA: TGCGCCAGCAGCCAAGATCCCCCAAAACGGGCCAACGTCCTGACTTTC

V: TRBV15
D: TRBD2
size: .
J: TRBJ2-5
CDR3: CATRRGEETQYF
DNA: TGTGCCACCCGCCGGGGGGAAGAGACCCAGTACTTC

V: TRBV12-3/TRBV12-4
D: .
size: many
J: TRBJ1-2
CDR3: CASSLDQNGGGYTF
DNA: TGTGCCAGCAGTCTCGATCAAAACGGGGGTGGCTACACCTTC

V: TRBV28
D: .
size: many
J: TRBJ1-1
CDR3: CASSLPPGRGRTEAFF
DNA: TGTGCCAGCAGTTTACCCCCAGGGAGGGGGAGGACTGAAGCTTTCTTT

V: TRBV27
D: TRBD2
size: .
J: TRBJ2-5
CDR3: CASRPYLRGDGETQYF
DNA: TGTGCCAGCAGACCGTACTTGCGGGGGGACGGGGAGACCCAGTACTTC

V: TRBV25-1
D: .
size: many
J: TRBJ1-1
CDR3: CASSVQGGSVRDTEAFF
DNA: TGTGCCAGCAGTGTCCAAGGGGGATCCGTAAGGGACACTGAAGCTTTCTTT

V: TRBV2
D: TRBD2
size: .
J: TRBJ2-3
CDR3: CASSEYLLAGGRGTDTQYF
DNA: TGTGCCAGCAGTGAATATTTGCTAGCGGGGGGGAGAGGGACAGATACGCAGTATTTT

V: TRBV3-1
D: .
size: many
J: TRBJ2-2
CDR3: CASRLRGELFF
DNA: TGTGCCAGCAGATTGAGGGGGGAGCTGTTTTTT

V: TRBV6-1
D: .
size: .
J: TRBJ2-3
CDR3: CASSEWAGSSTDTQYF
DNA: TGTGCCAGCAGTGAATGGGCAGGGAGCAGCACAGATACGCAGTATTTT

V: TRBV6-2/TRBV6-3
D: .
size: many
J: TRBJ2-3
CDR3: CASSYYQGNHPLDTQYF
DNA: TGTGCCAGCAGTTACTACCAGGGCAATCATCCGTTGGATACGCAGTATTTT

V: TRBV10-3
D: TRBD1
size: many
J: TRBJ2-2
CDR3: CAISEQGANTGELFF
DNA: TGTGCCATCAGTGAGCAGGGGGCGAACACCGGGGAGCTGTTTTTT

V: TRBV6-5
D: .
size: .
J: TRBJ1-2
CDR3: CASSSSEEGYGYTF
DNA: TGTGCCAGCAGTTCATCCGAAGAGGGCTATGGCTACACCTTC

V: TRBV6-6
D: .
size: many
J: TRBJ1-5
CDR3: CASSPGPQPQHF
DNA: TGTGCCAGCAGTCCGGGCCCCCAGCCCCAGCATTTT

V: TRBV6-2/TRBV6-3
D: TRBD2
size: .
J: TRBJ2-1
CDR3: CASSYFSIKRGTNNEQFF
DNA: TGTGCCAGCAGTTACTTCTCTATAAAGCGGGGGACGAATAATGAGCAGTTCTTC

V: TRBV21-1
D: .
size: few
J: TRBJ1-6
CDR3: CASSKALSGGGYSPLHF
DNA: TGTGCCAGCAGCAAAGCGCTTTCAGGAGGTGGGTATTCACCCCTCCACTTT

V: TRBV29-1
D: TRBD2
size: .
J: TRBJ2-3
CDR3: CSVDTSGLDTQYF
DNA: TGCAGCGTTGATACTAGCGGATTAGATACGCAGTATTTT

V: TRBV7-2
D: .
size: many
J: TRBJ2-5
CDR3: CASSLRGGEEETQYF
DNA: TGTGCCAGCAGCTTACGAGGCGGGGAGGAAGAGACCCAGTACTTC

V: TRBV7-9
D: .
size: many
J: TRBJ1-1
CDR3: CASTILITGPLTEAFF
DNA: TGTGCCAGCACCATTCTTATCACAGGGCCGCTGACTGAAGCTTTCTTT

V: TRBV12-3/TRBV12-4
D: TRBD1
size: .
J: TRBJ1-4
CDR3: CASNPDRGIGKLFF
DNA: TGTGCCAGCAACCCGGACAGGGGGATTGGAAAACTGTTTTTT

V: TRBV7-8
D: .
size: many
J: TRBJ1-6
CDR3: CASSLALGANRTPPLHF
DNA: TGTGCCAGCAGCTTAGCTTTAGGGGCCAACCGTACCCCACCCCTCCACTTT

V: TRBV29-1
D: .
size: many
J: TRBJ1-3
CDR3: CSVESPDGGNTIYF
DNA: TGCAGCGTTGAATCCCCAGACGGGGGAAACACCATATATTTT

V: TRBV4-1
D: .
size: many
J: TRBJ1-6
CDR3: CASGRGENSPLHF
DNA: TGCGCCAGCGGCAGGGGAGAAAATTCACCCCTCCACTTT

V: TRBV12-3/TRBV12-4
D: .
size: .
J: TRBJ1-5
CDR3: CASSIQLYQPQHF
DNA: TGTGCCAGCAGTATTCAACTTTATCAGCCCCAGCATTTT

V: TRBV4-3
D: .
size: .
J: TRBJ1-4
CDR3: CASSQGRGFTNEKLFF
DNA: TGCGCCAGCAGCCAAGGGAGGGGGTTCACTAATGAAAAACTGTTTTTT

V: TRBV18
D: .
size: .
J: TRBJ2-3
CDR3: CASSSSVGGQNF
DNA: TGTGCCAGCTCATCCTCCGTGGGGGGCCAGAATTTT

V: TRBV20-1
D: TRBD2
size: many
J: TRBJ2-3
CDR3: CSALAGGATDTQYF
DNA: TGCAGTGCCCTAGCGGGGGGCGCCACAGATACGCAGTATTTT

V: TRBV12-3/TRBV12-4
D: TRBD1
size: many
J: TRBJ1-4
CDR3: CASSPGQLNEKLFF
DNA: TGTGCCAGCAGTCCGGGACAGCTTAATGAAAAACTGTTTTTT

V: TRBV6-2/TRBV6-3
D: .
size: .
J: TRBJ2-7
CDR3: CASTQDIGSYEQYF
DNA: TGTGCCAGCACCCAAGACATCGGTTCCTACGAGCAGTACTTC

V: TRBV3-1
D: .
size: .
J: TRBJ2-5
CDR3: CASSPRGSGFEETQYF
DNA: TGTGCCAGCAGCCCACGAGGCTCGGGTTTTGAAGAGACCCAGTACTTC

V: TRBV20-1
D: .
size: .
J: TRBJ2-1
CDR3: CSALGLDEQFF
DNA: TGCAGTGCTCTCGGACTTGATGAGCAGTTCTTC

V: TRBV2
D: .
size: many
J: TRBJ1-5
CDR3: CATRQTDSNQPQHF
DNA: TGTGCCACGAGACAGACCGATAGCAATCAGCCCCAGCATTTT